These T cell receptor beta chains were read from a single sample in a study of blood T cell repertoires in COVID-19. Clones were read by immunoSEQ multiplex PCR, and TCRdb kept only the in-frame ones, dropping some. Among under 250,000 clones, about three quarters were seen once, and the ten largest hold roughly 6.7%. The material sequenced was peripheral blood. The receptors were gathered from a woman aged 70-85 years with acute or convalescent COVID-19. CDR3s include the opening cysteine and the closing phenylalanine or tryptophan. A D gene is named only where the DNA matches it firmly. A clone size is listed for some rows: how often the clone was seen (once, few, many), or a class if it is expanded.

D gene,V gene,clone size,J gene,CDR3 DNA,CDR3 protein
TRBD1,TRBV29-1,.,TRBJ2-1,TGCAGCGTTGGTAACAGGGGGCTTGACAATGAGCAGTTCTTC,CSVGNRGLDNEQFF
.,TRBV15,.,TRBJ1-1,TGTGCCACCAGCAGAGGCCGGTCGAACACTGAAGCTTTCTTT,CATSRGRSNTEAFF
.,TRBV5-1,.,TRBJ1-1,TGCGCCAGCAGTTGGGGGCAAACAAACACTGAAGCTTTCTTT,CASSWGQTNTEAFF
TRBD2,TRBV7-8,.,TRBJ2-7,TGTGCCAGCAGCTTAGCTTCCGGGACTAGCGCCATATTTTCTACGGAGCAGTACTTC,CASSLASGTSAIFSTEQYF
TRBD1,TRBV10-3,.,TRBJ1-2,TGTGCCATCACCTTGGACAGGGGAGGGGGCTACACCTTC,CAITLDRGGGYTF
.,TRBV6-5,.,TRBJ1-2,TGTGCCAGCAGGGGGAGCTATGGCTACACCTTC,CASRGSYGYTF
.,TRBV15,once,TRBJ2-3,TGTGCCACCAGCAGAGACCGGGATCAGCAGTATTTT,CATSRDRDQQYF
.,TRBV7-6,.,TRBJ2-3,TGTGCCAGCAGAAATAGTGGAGGGCGGGGTGGCACAGATACGCAGTATTTT,CASRNSGGRGGTDTQYF
TRBD2,TRBV4-2,.,TRBJ2-5,TGTGCCAGCAGCCAGGTGGCAGGTGGAGCGGGGGTCCAAGAGACCCAGTACTTC,CASSQVAGGAGVQETQYF
TRBD1,TRBV19,.,TRBJ2-6,TGTGCCAGTAGCAAGACAGGGTCTGGGGCCAACGTCCTGACTTTC,CASSKTGSGANVLTF
.,TRBV21-1,.,TRBJ2-3,TGTGCCAGCAGCAAAAATCCCTGGCGGGGGGGTATAACAGATACGCAGTATTTT,CASSKNPWRGGITDTQYF
.,TRBV6-5,.,TRBJ2-1,TGTGCCAGCAGTTACCTAGGTAGAACCAATGAGCAGTTCTTC,CASSYLGRTNEQFF
TRBD2,TRBV7-2,.,TRBJ2-7,TGTGCCAGCAGCTCATCTATAGCGGGGCCCTACGAGCAGTACTTC,CASSSSIAGPYEQYF
TRBD1,TRBV6-1,.,TRBJ2-7,TGTGCCAGCAGTTTACAGGGGCAATCATACGAGCAGTACTTC,CASSLQGQSYEQYF
.,TRBV6-5,.,TRBJ1-4,TGTGCCAGCAACATCATCTCAACTAATGAAAAACTGTTTTTT,CASNIISTNEKLFF
TRBD2,TRBV19,.,TRBJ2-1,TGTGCCAGTAGTATTGGCCCCCAAGCGGGGGGTATTTATGAGCAGTTCTTC,CASSIGPQAGGIYEQFF
.,TRBV3-1/TRBV3-2,.,TRBJ1-2,TGTGCCAGCAGCCAAGATCCAGGGTCCCCCTATGGCTACACCTTC,CASSQDPGSPYGYTF
TRBD2,TRBV4-2,.,TRBJ2-1,TGTGCCAGCAGCCCCCTTACCATATCAGCGGGACCCAATGAGCAGTTCTTC,CASSPLTISAGPNEQFF
.,TRBV6-1,.,TRBJ1-5,TGTGCCAGCAGTGAAGCGGGGCAGGGCCCTCAGCCCCAGCATTTT,CASSEAGQGPQPQHF
TRBD2,TRBV5-6,.,TRBJ2-2,TGTGCCAGCAGCTTGGGACTAGCGGATGCGAACACCGGGGAGCTGTTTTTT,CASSLGLADANTGELFF
.,TRBV30,.,TRBJ1-3,TGTGCCTGGGGAAGACAGTTCTCTGGAAACACCATATATTTT,CAWGRQFSGNTIYF
.,TRBV3-1/TRBV3-2,.,TRBJ2-2,TGTGCCAGCAGCCAAGCTCGACCGGGCGGGGAGCTGTTTTTT,CASSQARPGGELFF
.,TRBV10-1,.,TRBJ2-2,TGCGCCAGCAGTGAGTCCCCAAATAGCGTGACCGGGGAGCTGTTTTTT,CASSESPNSVTGELFF
TRBD2,TRBV27,.,TRBJ2-2,TGTGCCAGCAGAAAATTACTAGCGGGGGGTACCGGGGAGCTGTTTTTT,CASRKLLAGGTGELFF
.,TRBV4-3,.,TRBJ1-2,TGCGCCAGCAGCCAAGAAGCAGGGGACGGCTACACCTTC,CASSQEAGDGYTF
.,TRBV5-1,.,TRBJ2-5,TGCGCCAGCAGCTTGGGAACTAGTGTCGAGACCCAGTACTTC,CASSLGTSVETQYF
.,TRBV7-2,.,TRBJ2-7,TGTGCCAGCAGCAGAGGGGGGGCGGAGTACGAGCAGTACTTC,CASSRGGAEYEQYF
.,TRBV6-6,.,TRBJ2-7,TGTGCCAGCAGCCAACACACCTACGAGCAGTACTTC,CASSQHTYEQYF
.,TRBV19,.,TRBJ1-4,TGTGCCAGTAAATTGACACAAGGAAATGAAAAACTGTTTTTT,CASKLTQGNEKLFF
.,TRBV7-2,once,TRBJ2-5,TGTGCCAGCAGCCCTAACCGGGACTCGATAGAGACCCAGTACTTC,CASSPNRDSIETQYF
.,TRBV7-9,.,TRBJ2-2,TGTGCCACCAAGGCCAGCGCTAACACCGGGGAGCTGTTTTTT,CATKASANTGELFF
TRBD2,TRBV7-2,once,TRBJ2-1,TGTGCCAGCAGCTTAGCGGGGACTAGCTCTTACAATGAGCAGTTCTTC,CASSLAGTSSYNEQFF
TRBD1,TRBV3-1/TRBV3-2,.,TRBJ2-7,TGTGCCAGCAGCCAAGGAAGGAGACAGGGCGCGGAAGAGCAGTACTTC,CASSQGRRQGAEEQYF
TRBD1,TRBV7-9,once,TRBJ2-2,TGTGCCAGCAGTCCCCTGGGACAGGTGGACACCGGGGAGCTGTTTTTT,CASSPLGQVDTGELFF
.,TRBV30,.,TRBJ1-1,TGTGCCTGGAGTGTCGGGGGTTTAATGGCGGGGAACACTGAAGCTTTCTTT,CAWSVGGLMAGNTEAFF
.,TRBV28,.,TRBJ1-3,TGTGCCAGCAGTTCGACCCAGACAGACGGAAACACCATATATTTT,CASSSTQTDGNTIYF
TRBD2,TRBV7-3,.,TRBJ2-1,TGTGCCAGCAGCGCAGCGACTAGCGGGGTTGGTGAGCAGTTCTTC,CASSAATSGVGEQFF
.,TRBV2,.,TRBJ1-5,TGTGCCAGCAGCGCGACAGGACTCAATCAGCCCCAGCATTTT,CASSATGLNQPQHF
TRBD2,TRBV4-3,.,TRBJ2-2,TGCGCCAGCAGCCAAGACTGGACTAGCGTAACCGGGGAGCTGTTTTTT,CASSQDWTSVTGELFF
.,TRBV5-6,.,TRBJ1-6,TGTGCCAGCAGCACATCGGGAGGGGAACCCCTCCACTTT,CASSTSGGEPLHF
.,TRBV7-9,.,TRBJ1-1,TGTGCCAGCTCCCCACGGGGGGAAACTGAAGCTTTCTTT,CASSPRGETEAFF
TRBD1,TRBV18,few,TRBJ1-4,TGTGCCAGCTCACCTCGACAGGGGCCTAATGAAAAACTGTTTTTT,CASSPRQGPNEKLFF
TRBD1,TRBV15,.,TRBJ2-3,TGTGCCACCAGCAGAGCCCACGGGCAGGGGGGCACAGATACGCAGTATTTT,CATSRAHGQGGTDTQYF
TRBD1,TRBV5-1,.,TRBJ2-5,TGCGCCAGCAGCTTGACGCCGGACAGGGGATCGGAGACCCAGTACTTC,CASSLTPDRGSETQYF
.,TRBV9,.,TRBJ1-5,TGTGCCAGCAGCGTAGATTCCGCTATCAATCAGCCCCAGCATTTT,CASSVDSAINQPQHF
.,TRBV6-5,few,TRBJ2-7,TGTGCCAGCAGTTCCAGATGGGAGCAGTACTTC,CASSSRWEQYF
.,TRBV7-2,.,TRBJ1-5,TGTGCCAGCAGCATCCTCAGGGGTGGCAATCAGCCCCAGCATTTT,CASSILRGGNQPQHF
TRBD1,TRBV10-3,.,TRBJ1-1,TGTGCCATCAGTGAGTCGACAGGGCGTACTGAAGCTTTCTTT,CAISESTGRTEAFF
.,TRBV6-1,.,TRBJ1-5,TGTGCCAGCAGTGATTCCTTTTCTCAGCCCCAGCATTTT,CASSDSFSQPQHF
.,TRBV4-1,many,TRBJ1-2,TGCGCCAGCAGCCCCCCGCGTGGAGGGGGCTACACCTTC,CASSPPRGGGYTF